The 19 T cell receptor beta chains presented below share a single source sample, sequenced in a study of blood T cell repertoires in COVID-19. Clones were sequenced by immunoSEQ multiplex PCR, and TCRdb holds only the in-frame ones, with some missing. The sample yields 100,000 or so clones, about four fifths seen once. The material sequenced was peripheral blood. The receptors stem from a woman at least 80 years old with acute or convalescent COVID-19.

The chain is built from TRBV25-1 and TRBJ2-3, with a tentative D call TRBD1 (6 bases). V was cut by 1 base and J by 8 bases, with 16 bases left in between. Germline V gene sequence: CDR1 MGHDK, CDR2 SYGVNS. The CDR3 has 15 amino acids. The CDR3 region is CASSESDRLRGTQYF. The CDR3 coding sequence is TGTGCCAGCAGTGAATCGGACAGACTCAGGGGTACGCAGTATTTT. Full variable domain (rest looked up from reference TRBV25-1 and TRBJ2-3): EADIYQTPRYLVIGTGKKITLECSQTMGHDKMYWYQQDPGMELHLIHYSYGVNSTEKGDLSSESTVSRIRTEHFPLTLESARPSHTSQYLCASSESDRLRGTQYFGPGTRLTVL.

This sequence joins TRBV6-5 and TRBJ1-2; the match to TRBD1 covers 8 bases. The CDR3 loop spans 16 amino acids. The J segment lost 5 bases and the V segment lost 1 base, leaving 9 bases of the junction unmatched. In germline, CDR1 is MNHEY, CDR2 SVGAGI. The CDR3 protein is CASSYYARQGAYGYTF. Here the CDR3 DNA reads TGTGCCAGCAGTTACTACGCCCGGCAGGGGGCGTATGGCTACACCTTC.

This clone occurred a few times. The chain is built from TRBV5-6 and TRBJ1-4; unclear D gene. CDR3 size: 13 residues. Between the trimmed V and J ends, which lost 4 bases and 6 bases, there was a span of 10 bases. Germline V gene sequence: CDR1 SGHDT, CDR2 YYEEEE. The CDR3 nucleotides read TGTGCCAGCAGCCTGGAAACAGATGAAAAACTGTTTTTT. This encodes CASSLETDEKLFF.

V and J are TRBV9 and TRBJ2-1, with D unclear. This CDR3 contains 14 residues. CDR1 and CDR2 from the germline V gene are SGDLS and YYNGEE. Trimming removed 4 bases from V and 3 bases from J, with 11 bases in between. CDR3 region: CASSPRELYNEQFF. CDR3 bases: TGTGCCAGCAGCCCTCGCGAACTCTACAATGAGCAGTTCTTC.

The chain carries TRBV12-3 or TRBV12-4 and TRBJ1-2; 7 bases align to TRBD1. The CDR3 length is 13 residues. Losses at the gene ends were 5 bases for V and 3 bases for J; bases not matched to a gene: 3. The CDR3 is CASSLQGYYGYTF. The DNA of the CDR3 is TGTGCCAGCAGTCTACAGGGGTACTATGGCTACACCTTC.

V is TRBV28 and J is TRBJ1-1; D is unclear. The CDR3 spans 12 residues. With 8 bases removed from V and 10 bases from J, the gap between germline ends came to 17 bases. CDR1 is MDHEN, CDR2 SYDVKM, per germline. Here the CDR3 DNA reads TGTGCCAGCGCCGCCGGGAGCCAGGTAGCTTTCTTT. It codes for CASAAGSQVAFF.

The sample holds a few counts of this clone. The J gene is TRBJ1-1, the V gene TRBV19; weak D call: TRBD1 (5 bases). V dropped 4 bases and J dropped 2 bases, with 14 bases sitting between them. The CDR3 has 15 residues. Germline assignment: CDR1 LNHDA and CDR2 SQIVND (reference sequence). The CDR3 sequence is CASSTRGGRNTEAFF. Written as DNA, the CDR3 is TGTGCCAGTAGTACCCGTGGGGGGAGAAACACTGAAGCTTTCTTT.

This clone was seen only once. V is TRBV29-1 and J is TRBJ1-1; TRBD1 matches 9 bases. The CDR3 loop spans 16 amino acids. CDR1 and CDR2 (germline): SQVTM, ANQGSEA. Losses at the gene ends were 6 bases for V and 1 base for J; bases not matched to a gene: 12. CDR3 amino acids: CSVPAGTGWKNTEAFF. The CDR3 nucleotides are TGCAGCGTACCCGCCGGGACAGGGTGGAAGAACACTGAAGCTTTCTTT.

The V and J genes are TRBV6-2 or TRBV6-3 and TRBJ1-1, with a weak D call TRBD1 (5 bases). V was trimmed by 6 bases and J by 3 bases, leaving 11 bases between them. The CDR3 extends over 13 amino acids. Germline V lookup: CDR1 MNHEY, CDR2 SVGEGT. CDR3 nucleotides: TGTGCCAGCAGCGCCTGGGGGGACACTGAAGCTTTCTTT. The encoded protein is CASSAWGDTEAFF.

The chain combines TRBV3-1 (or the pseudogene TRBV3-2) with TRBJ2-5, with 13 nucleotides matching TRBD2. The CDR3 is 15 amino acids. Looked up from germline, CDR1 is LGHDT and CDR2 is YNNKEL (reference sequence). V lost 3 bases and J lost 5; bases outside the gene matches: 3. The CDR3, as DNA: TGTGCCAGCAGCCATGGACTAGCGGGGGTTGAGACCCAGTACTTC. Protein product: CASSHGLAGVETQYF.

CDR3 protein: CAISEFPGATGELFF. The CDR3 nucleotides are TGTGCCATCAGTGAGTTTCCGGGAGCCACGGGGGAGCTGTTTTTT. The chain is built from TRBV10-3 and TRBJ2-2; weak D call: TRBD2 (6 bases). This CDR3 is 15 amino acids long. V was pared by 1 base and J by 8 bases, with 14 bases between. Germline V gene lookup returns CDR1 ENHRY and CDR2 SYGVKD.

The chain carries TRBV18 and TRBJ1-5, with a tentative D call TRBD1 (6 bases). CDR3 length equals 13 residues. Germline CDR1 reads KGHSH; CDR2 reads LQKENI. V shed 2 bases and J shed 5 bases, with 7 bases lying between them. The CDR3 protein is CASSPGTHQPQHF. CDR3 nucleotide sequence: TGTGCCAGCTCACCAGGGACACATCAGCCCCAGCATTTT.

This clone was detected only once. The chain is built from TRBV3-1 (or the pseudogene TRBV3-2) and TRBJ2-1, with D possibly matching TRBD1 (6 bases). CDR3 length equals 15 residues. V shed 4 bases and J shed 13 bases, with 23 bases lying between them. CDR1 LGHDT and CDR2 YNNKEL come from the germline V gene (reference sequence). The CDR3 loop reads CASSRGSTGFVPQFF. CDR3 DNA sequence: TGTGCCAGCAGCCGGGGATCGACAGGATTTGTTCCCCAGTTCTTC.

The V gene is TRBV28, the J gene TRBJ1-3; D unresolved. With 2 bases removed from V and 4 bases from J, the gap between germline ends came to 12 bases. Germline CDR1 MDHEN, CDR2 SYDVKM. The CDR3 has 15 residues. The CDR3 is CASSLSRGGGNTIYF. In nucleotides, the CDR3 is TGTGCCAGCAGTTTAAGCCGGGGAGGCGGAAACACCATATATTTT.

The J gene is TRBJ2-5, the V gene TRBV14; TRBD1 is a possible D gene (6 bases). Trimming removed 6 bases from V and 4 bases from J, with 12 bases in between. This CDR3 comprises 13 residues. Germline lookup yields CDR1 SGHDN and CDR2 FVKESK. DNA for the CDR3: TGTGCCAGCAGTCTCAGGGGACGAGAGACCCAGTACTTC. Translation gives CASSLRGRETQYF.

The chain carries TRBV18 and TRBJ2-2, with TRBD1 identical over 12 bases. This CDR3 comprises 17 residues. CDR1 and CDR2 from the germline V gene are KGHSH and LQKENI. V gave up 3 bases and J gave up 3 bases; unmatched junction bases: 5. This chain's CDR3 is CASSPTGTGGYTGELFF. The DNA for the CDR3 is TGTGCCAGCTCACCGACCGGGACAGGGGGCTACACCGGGGAGCTGTTTTTT.

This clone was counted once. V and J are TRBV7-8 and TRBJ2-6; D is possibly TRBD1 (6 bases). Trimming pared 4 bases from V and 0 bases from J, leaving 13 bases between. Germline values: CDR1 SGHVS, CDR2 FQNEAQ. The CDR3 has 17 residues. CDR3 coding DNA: TGTGCCAGCAGCTCAGGACAGTCCCGCTCTGGGGCCAACGTCCTGACTTTC. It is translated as CASSSGQSRSGANVLTF.

This CDR3 reads CATSRDPLGGTEAFF. As DNA, the CDR3 is TGTGCCACCAGCAGAGATCCCCTGGGGGGCACTGAAGCTTTCTTT. This chain connects TRBV15 to TRBJ1-1; D perhaps matches TRBD1 (5 bases). V was shortened by 0 bases and J by 4 bases, with 12 bases between the two germline ends. The CDR3 covers 15 residues. Germline lookup yields CDR1 LNHNV and CDR2 YYDKDF (reference sequence).

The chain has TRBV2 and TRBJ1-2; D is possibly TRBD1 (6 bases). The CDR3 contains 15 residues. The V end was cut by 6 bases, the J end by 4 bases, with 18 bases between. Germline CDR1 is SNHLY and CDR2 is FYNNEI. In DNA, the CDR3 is TGTGCCAGCAGGGATAACACAGGGTTCCTCTATGGCTACACCTTC. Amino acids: CASRDNTGFLYGYTF.